This T cell receptor beta chain was captured by sequencing in a study of beta chain features in type 1 diabetes. At the level of the study: Age, gender and cell yields were similar between patients and healthy donors. The study, taken as a whole, reports: Type 1 diabetes patients had moderately but significantly shorter TCRB CDR3s in all four CD4+ subsets.

This clone has a handful of counts. Its antigen remains unknown. Without exception, sorted populations had purity beyond 98%. The CDR3 is made up of 15 amino acids. Trimming at V came to 7 bases and at J to 14 bases, leaving 23 bases not matched to a gene. Germline CDR1 and CDR2: SQVTM and ANQGSEA. All of the isolated RNA was reverse transcribed, so expressed TCRB transcripts were sequenced. Repertoires were generated with immunoSEQ multiplex PCR, while TCRdb's copy carries only in-frame clones and drops some. This sample has hundreds of thousands of clones; roughly 12% occur once, and the top ten carry around 0.022%.

The receptor comes from a man aged 18 to 30 with type 1 diabetes. The chain joins TRBV29-1 to TRBJ2-1, with 7 nucleotides matching TRBD2. The sequenced sample consisted of naive CD4+ T cells from blood. This CDR3 reads CSAGEGPSGALIEFF. The DNA for the CDR3 is TGCAGCGCCGGAGAGGGGCCCAGCGGGGCCTTGATCGAGTTCTTC.